The clone carrying this TCR beta chain has a handful of counts. Its antigen is undetermined. Trimming shortened V by 6 bases and J by 10 bases, and 13 bases separated the two germline ends. The CDR3 consists of 12 residues. Germline loops: CDR1 LGHNT, CDR2 FRNRAP. This entry is derived from a study of PD-1 blockade in classical Hodgkin lymphoma. General observations from the study: It was CD4+ TCR diversity, not CD8+, that rose significantly by C4D1.

Sequencing was performed with immunoSEQ multiplex PCR; in TCRdb, only in-frame clones are kept and a portion is missing. The data show 25,000 or so clones, roughly 80% seen once. All patients relapsed after autologous stem cell transplantation, and brentuximab vedotin exposure varied. Purified CD4+ T cells were obtained from thawed PBMCs through magnetic negative selection. The V and J genes are TRBV12-5 and TRBJ1-3; D not resolved. This clonotype was obtained from a human donor with classical Hodgkin lymphoma. The sequenced sample was CD4+ T cells from blood, obtained at baseline. CDR3 DNA sequence: TGTGCTAGTGGACCTGATGATCGGACCATATATTTT. Translation: CASGPDDRTIYF.